Sequencing of this TCR beta chain was carried out in a study of cytomegalovirus exposure and HLA in healthy donors. Study-wide background: Assignment to the Caucasian-associated ancestry cluster applied to over 70% of the 350 to 500 genotyped donors. General observations from the study: As confirmed in vitro, a few CMV-associated chains were specific for CMV antigens. A prior analysis recorded that most TCR beta V segments were productive about 87% or about 30% of the time.

Likely unrecorded immune exposures existed in these nominally healthy donors. The PCR was carried out with 60 Vbeta primers and 13 Jbeta primers. Sequencing was performed with immunoSEQ multiplex PCR; in TCRdb, only in-frame clones are kept and a portion is missing. The data show approximately 150,000 clones, roughly four fifths seen once. With regard to this clone: Its specificity is unknown.

The origin of this receptor is a female donor in good health and CMV-seronegative. Source material: PBMCs.

The CDR3 DNA reads TGTGCCAGCAGTCCCTCGGACAGGGCACAAGAGACCCAGTACTTC. Protein product: CASSPSDRAQETQYF. This sequence joins TRBV27 and TRBJ2-5; TRBD1 matches at 8 bases. The length of the CDR3 is 15 residues. The junction had 7 bases not matched to a gene; V was cut back by 5 bases and J by 2 bases. Germline CDR1 MNHEY, CDR2 SMNVEV (reference sequence).